The present TCR beta chain was sequenced within a study of shared clonotypes between healthy human individuals. Each subset's genomic DNA was shared equally among a number of immunoSEQ plates. Here immunoSEQ multiplex PCR was the method, and the copy in TCRdb shows in-frame clones only, minus some. The sample includes just over 2,000,000 clones, 95% of them seen just once. The TCR originated in a young man in good health. Sequenced sample: naive CD4+ T cells sorted from blood. Subset indicated: CD45RA+ positively selected.

The DNA for the CDR3 is TGTGCCAGCAGTGCGTCAGGACCCGTCTACGAGCAGTACTTC. Translated, it gives CASSASGPVYEQYF. The chain combines TRBV6-5 with TRBJ2-7; no clear D gene. The germline V gene has CDR1 MNHEY and CDR2 SVGAGI. V was clipped by 5 bases and J by 3 bases, with 14 bases between them. CDR3 length: 14 residues.